These 4 T cell receptor beta chains came from one sample sequenced in a study of blood T cell repertoires in COVID-19. The protocol was immunoSEQ multiplex PCR, while the TCRdb copy is restricted to in-frame clones and leaves out a portion. Of around 50,000 clones in the sample, approximately 87% were seen once. The sequenced material came from peripheral blood. The receptors derive from a human donor in a cohort sampled during active COVID-19.

The chain links TRBV18 to TRBJ2-3; TRBD1 matches 12 bases. The J segment lost 4 bases and the V segment lost 2 bases, leaving 1 base of the junction unmatched. This CDR3 is built from 15 residues. Germline CDR1 reads KGHSH; CDR2 reads LQKENI. The DNA for the CDR3 is TGTGCCAGCTCACCAGGGACAGGGGGCGCAGATACGCAGTATTTT. The encoded protein is CASSPGTGGADTQYF.

This clone was seen just once. V is TRBV3-1 (or the pseudogene TRBV3-2) and J is TRBJ2-7; 8 nucleotides align to TRBD2. The germline CDR1 and CDR2 sequences are LGHDT and YNNKEL (reference sequence). Germline trimming cut 3 bases from V and 2 bases from J; bases unmatched to any gene: 3. The CDR3 loop spans 14 amino acids. CDR3 protein: CASSHSGGPYEQYF. The CDR3 DNA follows: TGTGCCAGCAGCCACTCGGGGGGGCCCTACGAGCAGTACTTC.

V is TRBV10-2 and J is TRBJ1-1, with 7 bases aligning to TRBD1. This CDR3 region has 15 residues. Trimming removed 6 bases from V and 7 bases from J; junction bases left unmatched: 14. Germline loops: CDR1 WSHSY, CDR2 SAAADI. As DNA, the CDR3 is TGCGCCAGCAGGGACACAGGGGCCCTCAGAGTTGAAGCTTTCTTT. It is translated as CASRDTGALRVEAFF.

This chain links TRBV7-2 with TRBJ2-3, with D possibly matching TRBD2 (6 bases). V was cut by 3 bases and J by 0 bases, with 10 bases left in between. The CDR3 loop spans 15 amino acids. Germline values: CDR1 SGHTA, CDR2 FQGNSA. The CDR3 sequence is CASSFGRSSTDTQYF. CDR3 nucleotide sequence: TGTGCCAGCAGCTTCGGGAGATCTAGCACAGATACGCAGTATTTT.